Sequencing of this TCR beta chain was carried out in a study of T cell repertoires in cytomegalovirus infection. Study summary: CMV infection together with matching HLA type was indicated by public TCR beta signatures. Whole-study results and caveats: Within the response measured ex vivo, HLA-C-restricted CMV-specific TCR beta clonotypes were dominant. Identification of carriers of CMV plus the relevant HLA was performed using cumulative public TCR beta family frequency.

This CDR3 comprises 15 residues. V was pared by 2 bases and J by 7 bases, with 17 bases between. This clonotype showed up just a few times. Its target is unknown. MiXCR, applied by TCRdb to the reads, yields one record per CDR3 protein. The data show approximately 750,000 distinct CDR3 sequences, less than 40% seen once. The specimen was PBMCs. The source is a human donor in good health (CMV status not recorded). Some clones in this sample may be carry-over from other donors' samples. This sequence joins TRBV12-3 or TRBV12-4 and TRBJ1-2; no firm D call. CDR3 amino acids: CASSLRTTRAAGYTF. In DNA form, the CDR3 reads TGTGCCAGCAGTTTACGGACCACGAGGGCGGCTGGCTACACCTTC.